The 30 T cell receptor beta chains listed next were all sequenced from one sample in a study of shared clonotypes between healthy human individuals. Naive CD8 cells were CD45RO-negative, positively selected for CCR7, excluding terminally differentiated effector memory CD45RA+ cells. The protocol was immunoSEQ multiplex PCR, while the TCRdb copy is restricted to in-frame clones and leaves out a portion. This sample has about 2.1 million clones, with 80% to 95% found just once. The sequenced sample was naive CD8+ T cells from PBMCs. The receptors stem from a man younger than 35 in good health. Some clones in this sample may be carry-over from other donors' samples.

The rearrangement uses TRBV19 and TRBJ2-1; D possibly matches TRBD1 or TRBD2 (5 bases each). This CDR3 has 13 residues. Germline values: CDR1 LNHDA, CDR2 SQIVND (reference sequence). Trimming shortened V by 3 bases and J by 10 bases, and 13 bases separated the two germline ends. In DNA, the CDR3 is TGTGCCAGTAGTATGAGGGGTAAAGACGAGCAGTTCTTC. It specifies CASSMRGKDEQFF.

This sequence joins TRBV6-1 and TRBJ2-7; D possibly matches TRBD1 or TRBD2 (5 bases each). The germline V gene encodes CDR1 MNHNS and CDR2 SASEGT. The V end was cut by 1 base, the J end by 3 bases, with 16 bases between. CDR3 length: 16 residues. The CDR3 DNA sequence: TGTGCCAGCAGTGAAGACGAGGGGATGAAGGTCTACGAGCAGTACTTC. Translating it yields CASSEDEGMKVYEQYF.

The rearrangement uses TRBV9 and TRBJ1-2; D is undetermined. The CDR3 is made up of 14 amino acids. CDR1 and CDR2 (germline): SGDLS, YYNGEE. The V end lost 0 bases, the J end lost 3 bases, and 9 bases lay between the germline ends. CDR3 sequence: CASSVGAKDYGYTF. The DNA of the CDR3 is TGTGCCAGCAGCGTAGGTGCCAAGGACTATGGCTACACCTTC.

On this clone itself: This CDR3 is also generated by other DNA sequences in the sample. The chain employs TRBV27 and TRBJ2-5; 10 nucleotides line up with TRBD1. This CDR3 is built from 14 residues. CDR1 MNHEY and CDR2 SMNVEV come from the germline V gene (reference sequence). With 5 bases clipped from V and 5 bases from J, the junction kept 5 bases outside the gene matches. The CDR3 here is CASSPRTGGETQYF. CDR3 nucleotides: TGTGCCAGCAGTCCTCGGACAGGGGGTGAGACCCAGTACTTC.

The chain employs TRBV27 and TRBJ2-7; 9 bases align to TRBD2. J lost 2 bases, V lost 1 base, and 3 bases had no gene match. The CDR3 has 15 amino acids. CDR1 MNHEY and CDR2 SMNVEV come from the germline V gene (reference sequence). CDR3 loop: CASSLLASGTYEQYF. The CDR3, as DNA: TGTGCCAGCAGTTTATTGGCTAGCGGGACCTACGAGCAGTACTTC.

The rearrangement uses TRBV28 and TRBJ1-6; D is perhaps TRBD1 (6 bases). CDR3 length: 17 residues. The V gene lost 5 bases and the J gene lost 6 bases, with 20 bases spanning the gap. Germline assignment: CDR1 MDHEN and CDR2 SYDVKM. DNA for the CDR3: TGTGCCAGCAGTGTACCTGGGGGGCCAAGACCTAATTCACCCCTCCACTTT. Translated: CASSVPGGPRPNSPLHF.

The gene calls are TRBV11-2 and TRBJ2-7; no definite D call. The V and J ends lost 3 bases and 5 bases respectively, with 17 bases between them. The CDR3 is 15 residues long. Germline-derived CDR1 and CDR2 are SGHAT and FQNNGV. The CDR3 DNA reads as TGTGCCAGCAGCTTGGATTCAGGTTACATCCACGAGCAGTACTTC. Its protein is CASSLDSGYIHEQYF.

The V and J genes are TRBV20-1 and TRBJ1-2; D call uncertain. This CDR3 has 11 amino acids. Germline-derived CDR1 and CDR2 are DFQATT and SNEGSKA (reference sequence). Trimming pared 5 bases from V and 6 bases from J, leaving 10 bases between. The CDR3 sequence: CSARRGNGYTF. As DNA, the CDR3 is TGCAGTGCTCGCCGGGGAAATGGCTACACCTTC.

This clone was detected only a few times. The rearrangement joins TRBV9 to TRBJ1-5; 7 bases align to TRBD1. Per the germline V gene, CDR1 is SGDLS and CDR2 is YYNGEE. The CDR3 sequence is 13 residues long. After removal of 2 bases from V and 9 bases from J, the junction contained 5 bases not matched to a gene. CDR3: CASSVDRESPQHF. Here the CDR3 DNA reads TGTGCCAGCAGCGTCGACAGGGAGTCGCCCCAGCATTTT.

V is TRBV11-3 and J is TRBJ2-1; D might be TRBD1 (6 bases). The ends were cut back, 5 bases at V and 9 bases at J, with 20 bases in the middle. The length of the CDR3 is 15 residues. CDR1 and CDR2 (germline): SGHNT, YENEEA. The CDR3 DNA follows: TGTGCCAGCAGCCCCCGGACAGTTTCCCCTGGTGAGCAGTTCTTC. This translates into CASSPRTVSPGEQFF. The complete variable domain, with remaining parts taken from reference TRBV11-3 and TRBJ2-1, reads EAGVVQSPRYKIIEKKQPVAFWCNPISGHNTLYWYLQNLGQGPELLIRYENEEAVDDSQLPKDRFSAERLKGVDSTLKIQPAELGDSAVYLCASSPRTVSPGEQFFGPGTRLTVL.

The J gene is TRBJ2-7, the V gene TRBV10-3; TRBD2 matches at 9 bases. The V gene end was trimmed by 3 bases and the J gene end by 2 bases; junction bases not matched to a gene: 8. There are 16 residues in the CDR3. Germline CDR1 and CDR2: ENHRY and SYGVKD. The chain's CDR3 is CAISDFEREVTYEQYF. CDR3 DNA sequence: TGTGCCATCAGTGATTTCGAGCGGGAGGTGACCTACGAGCAGTACTTC.

The chain joins TRBV6-6 to TRBJ1-1; a weak D match, TRBD1 (6 bases). This CDR3 has 15 residues. V lost 2 bases, J lost 6 bases, and 16 bases lay in between. Germline V CDR1 and CDR2: MNHNY, SVGAGI (reference sequence). Here the CDR3 DNA reads TGTGCCAGCAGTTACAAGTCGAACGGGGGCCCTGAAGCTTTCTTT. It codes for CASSYKSNGGPEAFF.

The chain combines TRBV11-3 with TRBJ2-2, with 8 bases identical to TRBD2. The germline CDR1 and CDR2 sequences are SGHNT and YENEEA. J lost 3 bases, V lost 3 bases, and 3 bases had no gene match. This CDR3 contains 15 residues. CDR3 residues: CASSFEREYTGELFF. In nucleotides, the CDR3 is TGTGCCAGCAGCTTCGAGCGGGAGTACACCGGGGAGCTGTTTTTT.

The genes are TRBV5-4 and TRBJ1-2; D might be TRBD1 (5 bases). The CDR3 spans 14 residues. V was trimmed by 6 bases and J by 8 bases, leaving 20 bases between them. Per germline, CDR1 SGHNT and CDR2 YYREEE (reference sequence). For the CDR3, the DNA is TGTGCCAGCATGGTCCAAGGGGCGATTTGGGGCTACACCTTC. Its translation is CASMVQGAIWGYTF.

This clone occurred once. This chain uses TRBV10-3 with TRBJ2-5, with 9 bases that match TRBD1. CDR3 length equals 14 residues. The trim removed 3 bases at V and 5 bases at J, leaving 4 bases unmatched. Germline CDR1 is ENHRY and CDR2 is SYGVKD. The CDR3 is CAISEGTGWETQYF. DNA for the CDR3: TGTGCCATCAGTGAAGGGACAGGGTGGGAGACCCAGTACTTC.

The chain recombines TRBV6-5 with TRBJ2-3, with 12 bases identical to TRBD2. The CDR3 is 15 residues long. The germline V gene has CDR1 MNHEY and CDR2 SVGAGI. V lost 4 bases to trimming and J lost 4 bases; unmatched junction nucleotides: 3. The CDR3 region is CASSLLAGGSDTQYF. The CDR3 DNA follows: TGTGCCAGCAGTTTACTAGCGGGAGGTTCAGATACGCAGTATTTT.

The V gene is TRBV28, the J gene TRBJ1-5; D might be TRBD1 (5 bases). Germline-derived CDR1 and CDR2 are MDHEN and SYDVKM. The V and J ends lost 4 bases and 4 bases respectively, with 11 bases between them. CDR3 length: 14 residues. The DNA of the CDR3 is TGTGCCAGCAGTTACCAACAGGCAAATCAGCCCCAGCATTTT. Residues: CASSYQQANQPQHF.

The rearrangement joins TRBV27 to TRBJ2-5; D is uncertain. The CDR3 is 15 residues long. The V end lost 6 bases, the J end lost 2 bases, and 16 bases lay between the germline ends. Per the germline V gene, CDR1 is MNHEY and CDR2 is SMNVEV (reference sequence). CDR3 DNA sequence: TGTGCCAGCAGCCAAGGGATGTGGGAACAAGAGACCCAGTACTTC. As protein: CASSQGMWEQETQYF.

The chain's CDR3 is CASSRPRERGSNEQFF. DNA of the CDR3: TGTGCCAGCAGTAGGCCCCGGGAGAGGGGGTCCAATGAGCAGTTCTTC. The chain couples TRBV28 to TRBJ2-1; possibly TRBD1 or TRBD2 for D (6 bases each). Germline lookup yields CDR1 MDHEN and CDR2 SYDVKM. The ends were cut back, 5 bases at V and 6 bases at J, with 20 bases in the middle. The CDR3 is 16 residues long.

The chain recombines TRBV11-2 with TRBJ2-2; D is unclear. The CDR3 is 16 residues long. Trimming removed 5 bases at V and 0 bases at J, with 13 bases between. Germline V CDR1 and CDR2: SGHAT, FQNNGV. CDR3 sequence: CASSTRIPTNTGELFF. The CDR3 DNA sequence: TGTGCCAGCAGCACGCGGATTCCGACGAACACCGGGGAGCTGTTTTTT.

The V call is TRBV9, the J call TRBJ1-2; D remains ambiguous. This CDR3 region has 16 residues. Per germline, CDR1 SGDLS and CDR2 YYNGEE. Trimming took off 1 base at V and 0 bases at J, with 13 bases between the two ends. The CDR3 sequence is CASSVSRERANYGYTF. The CDR3 DNA reads TGTGCCAGCAGCGTATCGAGGGAACGAGCTAACTATGGCTACACCTTC.

The CDR3 loop is CASSPNYNEQFF. The CDR3 DNA follows: TGTGCCAGCAGTCCGAACTACAATGAGCAGTTCTTC. The J gene is TRBJ2-1, the V gene TRBV25-1; D gene ambiguous. V was trimmed by 5 bases and J by 3 bases, leaving 5 bases between them. This CDR3 has 12 residues. CDR1 is MGHDK and CDR2 is SYGVNS in the germline V gene. The variable domain in full, completed from reference TRBV25-1 and TRBJ2-1, reads EADIYQTPRYLVIGTGKKITLECSQTMGHDKMYWYQQDPGMELHLIHYSYGVNSTEKGDLSSESTVSRIRTEHFPLTLESARPSHTSQYLCASSPNYNEQFFGPGTRLTVL.

V is TRBV6-5 and J is TRBJ2-7; 7 bases align to TRBD2. Germline V gives CDR1 MNHEY, CDR2 SVGAGI. CDR3 length: 16 amino acids. Trimming cost V 1 base and J 3 bases; bases outside gene matches: 9. The DNA for the CDR3 is TGTGCCAGCAGTTACTATTCCGCTAGCGGAAGCTACGAGCAGTACTTC. Translation gives CASSYYSASGSYEQYF.

V is TRBV25-1 and J is TRBJ1-2, with no clear D. V lost 1 base to trimming and J lost 3 bases, with 6 bases between them. The CDR3 is made up of 13 amino acids. CDR1 and CDR2 from the germline V gene are MGHDK and SYGVNS. Here the CDR3 reads CASSESDYYGYTF. CDR3 DNA sequence: TGTGCCAGCAGTGAATCAGATTACTATGGCTACACCTTC.

This chain uses TRBV19 with TRBJ2-3, with 7 bases identical to TRBD1. Germline CDR1 reads LNHDA; CDR2 reads SQIVND (reference sequence). This CDR3 is built from 15 residues. V was pared by 4 bases and J by 0 bases, with 4 bases of the junction left unmatched. CDR3 coding DNA: TGTGCCAGTAGTACAAGGGACAGTAGCACAGATACGCAGTATTTT. Residues: CASSTRDSSTDTQYF.

This clone showed up just once. This same CDR3 is encoded by further DNA sequences in the sample. The V gene is TRBV27, the J gene TRBJ1-2; D is undetermined. Germline values: CDR1 MNHEY, CDR2 SMNVEV (reference sequence). The CDR3 length is 13 residues. Trimming left V 2 bases short and J 4 bases short, with 8 bases between. The CDR3, as DNA: TGTGCCAGCAGTTTAGGGCCCCTCTATGGCTACACCTTC. The encoded protein is CASSLGPLYGYTF.

This chain joins TRBV7-2 and TRBJ2-3, with 8 bases lining up with TRBD1. The CDR3 covers 16 residues. CDR1 SGHTA and CDR2 FQGNSA come from the germline V gene. V lost 4 bases to trimming and J lost 2 bases; unmatched junction nucleotides: 8. The CDR3 protein is CASSSPQGAPTDTQYF. CDR3 nucleotide sequence: TGTGCCAGCAGCTCCCCGCAGGGGGCCCCCACAGATACGCAGTATTTT.

A single count supports this clone. J is TRBJ2-1 and V is TRBV27; D is possibly TRBD1 (6 bases). Germline CDR1 and CDR2: MNHEY and SMNVEV (reference sequence). Trimming pared 4 bases from V and 2 bases from J, leaving 15 bases between. CDR3 size: 16 residues. The CDR3 is CASSYSQGETYNEQFF. CDR3 nucleotides: TGTGCCAGCAGTTACTCACAGGGAGAGACCTACAATGAGCAGTTCTTC.

The chain combines TRBV7-3 with TRBJ2-2, with D uncertain. The CDR3 has 14 amino acids. Per the germline V gene, CDR1 is SGHTA and CDR2 is FQGTGA. Trimming removed 0 bases from V and 4 bases from J, with 6 bases in between. CDR3 nucleotide sequence: TGTGCCAGCAGCTTAACGAAAGGCACCGGGGAGCTGTTTTTT. It specifies CASSLTKGTGELFF. Full variable domain (remainder filled in from reference TRBV7-3 and TRBJ2-2): GAGVSQTPSNKVTEKGKYVELRCDPISGHTALYWYRQSLGQGPEFLIYFQGTGAADDSGLPNDRFFAVRPEGSVSTLKIQRTERGDSAVYLCASSLTKGTGELFFGEGSRLTVL.

DNA of the CDR3: TGCGCCAGCAGCCAAGACTGGCTCGCAGGAGAGCAGTACTTC. Its translation is CASSQDWLAGEQYF. The V call is TRBV4-3, the J call TRBJ2-7; no firm D call. This CDR3 region has 14 residues. Trimming removed 0 bases from V and 7 bases from J, with 13 bases in between. From germline, CDR1 is LGHNA and CDR2 YSLEER.